A single T cell receptor (beta chain) is shown here with its context. This sample was included in a study of blood T cell repertoires in COVID-19. Across the whole study: PBMCs, B-cell-depleted T cells, or T cells provided the cDNA or gDNA that made up the material.

In the authors' methods: Counts of nucleated cells, estimated from reference gene primer amplification, were obtained. Measured with immunoSEQ multiplex PCR; TCRdb has only the in-frame clones, and not every one. The DNA was the basis for D and trimming; V, J and clone size are from that table. The data contain more than 110,000 clones, approximately 84% of them singletons. Enrollees, about 18 to 95 years old, lived in approximately 25 US areas. Germline-derived CDR1 and CDR2 are SGHVS and FQNEAQ. Deletions cut 3 bases from V and 1 base from J, with 12 bases between. This CDR3 contains 15 residues. This TCR derives from a man aged 35 to 55 with acute COVID-19. V usage is TRBV7-8 and J usage is TRBJ1-1; D gene ambiguous. What was sequenced was PBMCs or T cells enriched from blood (not recorded which). CDR3 bases: TGTGCCAGCAGCTTCCACCGGCGGGGGAACACTGAAGCTTTCTTT. Translated: CASSFHRRGNTEAFF.